Listed here are 27 T cell receptor beta chains from one sample, sequenced in a study of regulatory T cells in long-lasting Graves disease. Assembly of TCR beta libraries relied on iRepertoire HTBI primers together with Arm-PCR of CDR3 regions. TCRdb recomputed calls from the multiplex PCR reads with MiXCR, one row per CDR3 protein. The sample consists of hundreds of thousands of distinct CDR3 sequences, roughly 14% of them appearing once. This sample's time point: newly diagnosed GD, antithyroid drugs for less than 3 months. PBMC RNA was the source of the TCR library. In addition, the sample was reused for a study of T cells in Graves' hyperthyroidism and ophthalmopathy.

This sample comprised peripheral blood mononuclear cells (PBMCs), obtained at new diagnosis, from a patient treated with antithyroid drugs. These receptors were taken from a man between 25 and 39 years old with Graves disease.

This clonotype was picked up many times. This rearrangement joins TRBV20-1 to TRBJ2-7; 14 bases line up with TRBD2. CDR1 and CDR2 (germline): DFQATT, SNEGSKA (reference sequence). V lost 6 bases, J lost 5 bases, and 3 bases stayed unmatched. The CDR3 runs 13 residues. CDR3 in amino acids: CSAQGLAGDEQYF. In DNA, the CDR3 is TGCAGTGCCCAGGGACTAGCGGGAGACGAGCAGTACTTC.

On this clonotype: A read error may be the cause here, since a much bigger clone is one base away. Since the CDR3 does not end with the conserved phenylalanine or tryptophan, this likely comes from a read error. The chain recombines TRBV7-7 with TRBJ2-7; TRBD2 is a possible D gene (6 bases). The V gene lost 6 bases and the J gene lost 4 bases, with 16 bases spanning the gap. CDR3 length equals 14 residues. The germline V gene encodes CDR1 SSHAT and CDR2 FNYEAQ (reference sequence). CDR3 DNA: TGTGCCAGCAGGCCTGACGGGAGCAGGTACGAGCAGTACCTC. Protein sequence: CASRPDGSRYEQYL.

This clonotype was seen ten or more times. This chain connects TRBV6-1 to TRBJ1-4, with D possibly matching TRBD1 (6 bases). There are 15 residues in the CDR3. The germline V gene has CDR1 MNHNS and CDR2 SASEGT. The V gene lost 6 bases and the J gene lost 0 bases, with 11 bases spanning the gap. The CDR3 nucleotides are TGTGCCAGCAGGGATTGGACAGCAACTAATGAAAAACTGTTTTTT. Translated: CASRDWTATNEKLFF.

This clonotype was counted only a few times. The chain uses TRBV6-1 and TRBJ2-2; possible D gene TRBD1, 5 bases. V dropped 6 bases and J dropped 9 bases, with 11 bases sitting between them. The germline CDR1 and CDR2 sequences are MNHNS and SASEGT. CDR3 size: 12 residues. The CDR3 DNA reads TGTGCCAGCAGAGACCAGGGCCGGGAGCTGTTTTTT. Its translation is CASRDQGRELFF.

This clonotype was found many times. V usage is TRBV5-1 and J usage is TRBJ2-3; TRBD1 is a possible D gene (5 bases). Per germline, CDR1 SGHRS and CDR2 YFSETQ. The CDR3 is 17 amino acids. Trimming pared 0 bases from V and 4 bases from J, leaving 18 bases between. CDR3 sequence: CASSLEFRVQGPDTQYF. The CDR3 DNA reads as TGCGCCAGCAGCTTGGAGTTTCGGGTTCAGGGTCCAGATACGCAGTATTTT.

This clonotype was seen a handful of times. J is TRBJ2-1 and V is TRBV18; D is ambiguous. This CDR3 is 16 amino acids long. CDR1 is KGHSH, CDR2 LQKENI, per germline. V was trimmed by 3 bases and J by 0 bases, leaving 12 bases between them. The CDR3 region is CASSPSFLSSYNEQFF. CDR3 DNA sequence: TGTGCCAGCTCACCCTCATTCCTCTCCTCCTACAATGAGCAGTTCTTC.

The genes are TRBV28 and TRBJ2-7; the D gene is possibly TRBD2 (5 bases). Germline lookup yields CDR1 MDHEN and CDR2 SYDVKM. The CDR3 has 14 residues. The germline V and J ends were trimmed by 8 bases and 12 bases, with 26 bases remaining between them. The CDR3 loop is CASEESGSSYEWYF. The CDR3 region has the DNA TGTGCCAGCGAAGAATCGGGGAGCTCCTACGAGTGGTACTTC.

This clonotype was found many times. The chain employs TRBV5-1 and TRBJ2-2, with D uncertain. Between the trimmed V and J ends, which lost 5 bases and 4 bases, there was a span of 12 bases. From germline, CDR1 is SGHRS and CDR2 YFSETQ. The CDR3 runs 14 residues. CDR3 sequence (DNA): TGCGCCAGCAGGCTAGGTTCCCGCACCGGGGAGCTGTTTTTT. This codes for CASRLGSRTGELFF.

This clonotype occurred a few times. The chain couples TRBV6-1 to TRBJ1-6; the match to TRBD1 covers 7 bases. From germline, CDR1 is MNHNS and CDR2 SASEGT. The V gene end was trimmed by 6 bases and the J gene end by 5 bases; junction bases not matched to a gene: 7. The CDR3 totals 15 residues. The CDR3 spells CASSPRDRDNSPLHF. Here the CDR3 DNA reads TGTGCCAGCAGCCCACGGGACAGAGATAATTCACCCCTCCACTTT.

The chain has TRBV29-1 and TRBJ2-7; the D is unclear. The V end was cut by 1 base, the J end by 5 bases, with 12 bases between. The V gene's germline CDR1 is SQVTM and CDR2 ANQGSEA. CDR3 length: 13 amino acids. CDR3 loop: CSVEVSNQDEQYF. The CDR3, as DNA: TGCAGCGTTGAAGTATCCAATCAGGACGAGCAGTACTTC.

This rearrangement joins TRBV30 to TRBJ2-7; 10 nucleotides match TRBD1. The CDR3 is 14 residues long. The V gene's germline CDR1 is GTSNPN and CDR2 SVGIG (reference sequence). The V segment lost 3 bases and the J segment 3 bases; nucleotides outside the gene matches: 5. The CDR3 region is CAWRVGQGVYEQYF. In nucleotides, the CDR3 is TGTGCCTGGAGGGTTGGACAGGGGGTCTACGAGCAGTACTTC.

The chain combines TRBV3-1 with TRBJ2-7, with 8 bases fitting TRBD2. Germline V gene sequence: CDR1 LGHDT, CDR2 YNNKEL (reference sequence). Trimming removed 2 bases from V and 3 bases from J; junction bases left unmatched: 12. CDR3 length: 17 residues. CDR3 protein: CASSQSGASGYYYEQYF. CDR3 DNA: TGTGCCAGCAGCCAAAGTGGTGCTAGCGGGTATTACTACGAGCAGTACTTC.

A remark on this clonotype: This could be a read error, since a much larger clone is one nucleotide away. In nucleotides, the CDR3 is TGTGCCAGCAGTCCTAGTTACACGTCTGGAAACACCACATATTTT. This gives the protein CASSPSYTSGNTTYF. This rearrangement joins TRBV28 to TRBJ1-3; D remains unclear. Germline CDR1 MDHEN, CDR2 SYDVKM. The CDR3 is 15 residues long.

The rearrangement links TRBV4-1 to TRBJ2-7; 7 positions match TRBD2. V lost 0 bases, J lost 1 base, and 18 bases stayed unmatched. The CDR3 covers 20 residues. Germline CDR1 and CDR2: MGHRA and YSYEKL. Here the CDR3 reads CASSQDRNRLAGDQSYEQYF. The DNA of the CDR3 is TGCGCCAGCAGCCAAGATAGGAATCGCTTGGCGGGGGATCAATCCTACGAGCAGTACTTC.

A few counts support this clonotype. V usage is TRBV7-9 and J usage is TRBJ2-7; D remains unclear. Germline lookup yields CDR1 SEHNR and CDR2 FQNEAQ (reference sequence). Trimming took 5 bases from V and 7 from J, leaving 21 bases between them. The CDR3 has 15 residues. CDR3 protein: CASSAVKGSALEQYF. CDR3 DNA sequence: TGTGCCAGCAGCGCGGTTAAGGGCTCCGCGCTTGAGCAGTACTTC.

V is TRBV20-1 and J is TRBJ1-2; TRBD1 matches 8 bases. Germline-derived CDR1 and CDR2 are DFQATT and SNEGSKA (reference sequence). The CDR3 length is 16 residues. Losses at the gene ends were 6 bases for V and 8 bases for J; bases not matched to a gene: 20. The DNA for the CDR3 is TGCAGTGCCCCCCCGGGTGGGCAGGGGGCGCCTGGCGGCTACACCTTC. This codes for CSAPPGGQGAPGGYTF.

To note about this clonotype: A read error is possible here, since a much larger clone lies one base away. The J gene is TRBJ2-7, the V gene TRBV5-1, with D tentatively TRBD2 (6 bases). Judging by the DNA end, TRBJ2-1 fits better; the J call may be wrong. Looked up from germline, CDR1 is SGHRS and CDR2 is YFSETQ. The CDR3 consists of 15 residues. The CDR3 sequence is CASISGAGTYNEQFF. CDR3 bases: TGCGCCAGCATCTCCGGGGCAGGGACTTACAATGAGCAGTTCTTC.

This clonotype was seen repeatedly, ten times or more. The chain employs TRBV27 and TRBJ1-3; D is uncertain. The CDR3 loop spans 15 amino acids. The V gene lost 5 bases and the J gene lost 1 base, with 12 bases spanning the gap. CDR1 and CDR2 (germline): MNHEY, SMNVEV (reference sequence). The chain's CDR3 is CASSPGQASGNTIYF. The CDR3 DNA sequence: TGTGCCAGCAGTCCCGGGCAGGCGTCTGGAAACACCATATATTTT.

The chain employs TRBV6-1 and TRBJ1-2; no definite D call. The V gene's germline CDR1 is MNHNS and CDR2 SASEGT. Trimming took 4 bases from V and 7 from J, leaving 10 bases between them. This CDR3 is 12 amino acids long. CDR3 region: CASSVSRGGYTF. The CDR3, as DNA: TGTGCCAGCAGTGTGTCCCGCGGTGGCTACACCTTC.

This clonotype was counted at least ten times. The chain couples TRBV20-1 to TRBJ2-5; D gene unclear. CDR3 length: 14 amino acids. V was cut by 6 bases and J by 4 bases, with 18 bases left in between. CDR1 DFQATT and CDR2 SNEGSKA come from the germline V gene (reference sequence). CDR3 nucleotide sequence: TGCAGTGCAATATTGGCCCCTCCGGCAGAGACCCAGTACTTC. Protein product: CSAILAPPAETQYF.

A note on this clonotype: A much larger clone lies one base from this, so it may be a read error. CDR3 bases: TGTGCCAGCAGTTTAAGACGGGTGGTAAGGGCTTTCTTT. This translates into CASSLRRVVRAFF. The rearrangement joins TRBV12-3 or TRBV12-4 to TRBJ1-1; no definite D call. The CDR3 sequence is 13 residues long. V was pared by 2 bases and J by 11 bases, with 15 bases between.

This clonotype showed up many times. The V gene is TRBV7-2, the J gene TRBJ1-1; D ambiguous. The CDR3 spans 15 residues. From germline, CDR1 is SGHTA and CDR2 FQGNSA. V lost 5 bases and J lost 1, with 14 bases in between. Here the CDR3 DNA reads TGTGCCAGCAGCCCAGGCGGGTCAGAGAACACTGAAGCTTTCTTT. This codes for CASSPGGSENTEAFF.

The chain couples TRBV27 to TRBJ2-3, with 9 bases fitting TRBD2. The CDR3 covers 15 residues. V lost 7 bases and J lost 10; bases outside the gene matches: 15. Germline loops: CDR1 MNHEY, CDR2 SMNVEV (reference sequence). The CDR3 sequence: CASNPPAGGPNAQYF. The DNA of the CDR3 is TGTGCCAGCAATCCCCCCGCGGGAGGGCCGAATGCGCAGTATTTT.

This clonotype was seen only a few times. A much larger clone is a single base away; this may be a read error. The gene calls are TRBV12-3 or TRBV12-4 and TRBJ2-2; 9 positions match TRBD2. The CDR3 contains 16 residues. The CDR3 coding sequence is TGTGCCAGCAGCCTTGGACTAGCGACGAACACCGGGGAGCTGCTTTTT. It encodes CASSLGLATNTGELLF.

This clonotype appeared a few times. The chain employs TRBV10-3 and TRBJ2-3; D ambiguous. The J call may be in error: the DNA end matches TRBJ2-7 better. Germline V gives CDR1 ENHRY, CDR2 SYGVKD. CDR3 length: 16 residues. The CDR3 spells CAISESPSAGSNEQYF. Written as DNA, the CDR3 is TGTGCCATCAGTGAGTCGCCTTCGGCAGGCAGTAATGAGCAGTACTTC.

This clonotype was seen at least ten times. This chain uses TRBV20-1 with TRBJ2-7, with 8 bases aligning to TRBD2. The V gene end was trimmed by 2 bases and the J gene end by 0 bases; junction bases not matched to a gene: 6. The V gene's germline CDR1 is DFQATT and CDR2 SNEGSKA (reference sequence). The CDR3 has 15 amino acids. Written as DNA, the CDR3 is TGCAGTGCTAGACGACTAGCGCCCAGCTCCTACGAGCAGTACTTC. It specifies CSARRLAPSSYEQYF.

This clonotype has at least ten counts. This rearrangement joins TRBV9 to TRBJ1-1; TRBD1 agrees at 7 bases. The V gene's germline CDR1 is SGDLS and CDR2 YYNGEE. The CDR3 has 17 amino acids. V lost 2 bases, J lost 4 bases, and 14 bases stayed unmatched. In nucleotides, the CDR3 is TGTGCCAGCAGCGTCGACCCTGACAGGGCTGTGGGCACTGAAGCTTTCTTT. Encoded protein: CASSVDPDRAVGTEAFF.